This is a list of T cell receptor beta chains from one sample in a study of cytomegalovirus exposure and HLA in healthy donors. Data came from immunoSEQ multiplex PCR; TCRdb stores just in-frame clones and leaves some out. The table includes 180,000 or so clones, more than 65% detected once. Sequenced sample: PBMCs. The source is a female donor in good health and CMV-seronegative. CDR3s include the opening cysteine and the closing phenylalanine or tryptophan. The order of the fields is J gene, V gene, D gene, clone size, CDR3 protein, CDR3 DNA. A D gene is named only where the DNA matches it firmly. Clone size is shown for a subset of rows, as once, few, many or a class of expanded clone.

TRBJ1-1	TRBV28	.	.	CASTVQQTNTEAFF	TGTGCCAGCACCGTACAGCAGACGAACACTGAAGCTTTCTTT
TRBJ1-4	TRBV7-2	.	once	CASTLRGGRFEKLFF	TGTGCCAGCACTCTGAGGGGGGGGCGGTTTGAAAAACTGTTTTTT
TRBJ2-2	TRBV7-3	TRBD2	.	CASSLGRLAGDTGELFF	TGTGCCAGCAGCTTGGGGCGACTAGCGGGGGACACCGGGGAGCTGTTTTTT
TRBJ1-4	TRBV7-9	TRBD1	.	CASSKEPPGTGGGKLFF	TGTGCCAGCAGCAAAGAACCTCCGGGGACAGGGGGCGGAAAACTGTTTTTT
TRBJ2-7	TRBV5-6	.	.	CASSLGHSYEQYF	TGTGCCAGCAGCTTGGGACATTCATACGAGCAGTACTTC
TRBJ2-1	TRBV9	TRBD1	.	CASSVRGQAGNEQFF	TGTGCCAGCAGCGTAAGGGGACAGGCGGGCAATGAGCAGTTCTTC
TRBJ1-1	TRBV19	.	.	CASTRQEGGAEAFF	TGTGCCAGTACACGTCAGGAGGGTGGCGCTGAAGCTTTCTTT
TRBJ2-7	TRBV7-9	TRBD1	.	CASSLETGVSGEQYF	TGTGCCAGCAGCCTAGAGACAGGGGTAAGCGGCGAGCAGTACTTC
TRBJ1-2	TRBV5-1	.	.	CASSHGGNYTF	TGCGCCAGCAGCCATGGGGGGAACTACACCTTC
TRBJ2-7	TRBV25-1	.	.	CASSGTSRDRSSYEQYF	TGTGCCAGCAGTGGTACCTCGAGGGATAGGAGCTCCTACGAGCAGTACTTC
TRBJ2-2	TRBV10-2	.	.	CASFNRDRGTGELFF	TGCGCCAGCTTTAACCGAGATCGCGGCACCGGGGAGCTGTTTTTT
TRBJ2-1	TRBV5-1	.	.	CASSLEGGAYNEQFF	TGCGCCAGCAGCTTGGAGGGCGGGGCCTACAATGAGCAGTTCTTC
TRBJ1-5	TRBV30	.	.	CAWSSGSNQPQHF	TGTGCCTGGAGTTCGGGTAGCAATCAGCCCCAGCATTTT
TRBJ1-1	TRBV5-1	TRBD1	few	CASIEDRGLTEAFF	TGCGCCAGCATAGAGGACAGGGGGCTTACTGAAGCTTTCTTT
TRBJ2-2	TRBV27	.	few	CASSFWQNTGELFF	TGTGCCAGCAGTTTTTGGCAGAACACCGGGGAGCTGTTTTTT
TRBJ2-1	TRBV5-1	.	.	CASSLSQGLMDEQFF	TGCGCCAGCAGCTTGAGCCAGGGTCTCATGGATGAGCAGTTCTTC
TRBJ1-6	TRBV6-5	.	once	CASSYGTRNNSPLHF	TGTGCCAGCAGTTACGGGACACGGAACAATTCACCCCTCCACTTT
TRBJ2-7	TRBV5-4	TRBD2	.	CASSLSRGGYEQYF	TGTGCCAGCAGCTTGTCGCGGGGGGGTTACGAGCAGTACTTC
TRBJ1-2	TRBV5-1	TRBD1	.	CASSLEAGGRGYTF	TGCGCCAGCAGCTTGGAGGCAGGGGGACGGGGCTACACCTTC
TRBJ2-1	TRBV18	TRBD1	few	CASSPRQGDHEQFF	TGTGCCAGCTCACCACGACAGGGGGACCATGAGCAGTTCTTC
TRBJ2-7	TRBV7-8	.	once	CASSLDLYEQYF	TGTGCCAGCAGCTTAGACTTGTACGAGCAGTACTTC
TRBJ1-1	TRBV15	TRBD1	.	CATSRDQDRLNTEAFF	TGTGCCACCAGCAGAGATCAGGACAGGTTGAACACTGAAGCTTTCTTT
TRBJ1-1	TRBV7-6	TRBD1	few	CASSSLRTGDTEAFF	TGTGCCAGCAGCTCCCTCAGGACAGGCGACACTGAAGCTTTCTTT
TRBJ2-7	TRBV27	TRBD2	.	CASSLSMAGVRYEQYF	TGTGCCAGCAGTTTATCGATGGCGGGGGTCCGCTACGAGCAGTACTTC
TRBJ2-1	TRBV7-9	TRBD2	.	CASSLAGLAFNEQFF	TGTGCCAGCAGCTTAGCGGGACTAGCGTTTAATGAGCAGTTCTTC
TRBJ2-7	TRBV19	TRBD2	.	CASSTYSVLGGDYEQYF	TGTGCCAGTAGTACCTATAGCGTTTTGGGAGGGGACTACGAGCAGTACTTC